The sequence of this TCR beta chain was determined in a study of blood T cell repertoires in COVID-19 (dated by TCRdb to about 2020). With regard to the full study: Samples covering the acute and convalescent phases of COVID-19 were provided by collaborators in the United States, Italy and Spain. The repertoires were made available in a free public database intended to serve as a resource for research on the immune response to SARS-CoV-2. The samples were drawn from two sources: the first 160 participants of the ongoing ImmuneRACE study, and over 950 subjects contributed by 6 global collaborators. Deeply sampled blood TCRbeta repertoires from subjects exposed to, actively infected with, or recovered from COVID-19 were included in the dataset. The material from the prospective study consisted of cDNA or gDNA derived from T cells, B-cell-depleted T cells, or PBMCs. The sample metadata nearly always contained a de-identified subject ID, COVID-19 status, age in years and sex. HLA class I and class II types, where available, came from metadata supplied by the sample provider rather than from assay-based typing.

Collaborating institutions collected whole blood in K2EDTA tubes following their own protocols. For TCRbeta analysis, collaborators shipped samples in one of three forms: frozen whole blood, isolated PBMCs, or DNA extracted from either of those sample types. Beyond this particular receptor, the publication reports: Clinical and demographic metadata were provided uncurated, with the amount varying by source and participant.

The germline ends are 9 bases apart after V is trimmed by 0 bases and J by 3 bases. Via the germline V gene, CDR1 is KGHSH and CDR2 LQKENI. The cysteine opens and the phenylalanine closes a CDR3 of 15 amino acids. Only CDR3 DNA is held: 45 bases, read in frame from base 1. With regard to this clone: Its specific antigen is unknown. No much larger clonotype is one base removed from it; base qualities were not supplied.

TCRbeta CDR3 regions were amplified from genomic DNA by means of the immunoSEQ Assay, a bias-controlled multiplex PCR. As for how the authors treated the data: Within the assay, amplification of reference gene primers was used to estimate how many nucleated cells each sample contained. To quantify the absolute abundance of each unique TCRbeta CDR3 rearrangement, sequence reads were collapsed and filtered. For each sample, productive Simpson clonality was calculated as the square root of Simpson's diversity index over productive rearrangements. Entries here come from immuneACCESS through TCRdb and include only in-frame sequences with V and J called. Some clones fail to appear in such tables; in the studies checked, an unresolved V gene covers under half of the shortfall, and the cause of the remainder is unknown. V and J calls plus clone size are reproduced from that table; the DNA served to infer D and trimming. This sample is represented by 70,000 to 95,000 clones; 88% of them were singletons. The ten largest account for roughly 4.8% of the sample.

The chain is made from TRBV18 and TRBJ1-3, with a weak D call of TRBD1 (5 bases match). The clonotype originates from a woman older than 75 with acute or convalescent COVID-19. The sample taken for sequencing was peripheral blood. The sequenced DNA is TGTGCCAGCTCACCACCGACGGGGGGTGGAAACACCATATATTTT. It is translated as CASSPPTGGGNTIYF.